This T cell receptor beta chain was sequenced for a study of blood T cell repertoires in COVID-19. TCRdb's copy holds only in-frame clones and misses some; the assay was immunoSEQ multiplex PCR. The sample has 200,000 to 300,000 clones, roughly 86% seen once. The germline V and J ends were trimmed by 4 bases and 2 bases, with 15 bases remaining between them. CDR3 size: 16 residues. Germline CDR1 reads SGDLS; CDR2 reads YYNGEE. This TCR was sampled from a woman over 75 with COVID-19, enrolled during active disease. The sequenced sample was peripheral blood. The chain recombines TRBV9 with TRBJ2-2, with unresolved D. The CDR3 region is CASSSHSSPNTGELFF. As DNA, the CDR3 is TGTGCCAGCAGCTCCCACAGTTCCCCTAACACCGGGGAGCTGTTTTTT.